This T cell receptor beta chain was sequenced in a study of blood T cell repertoires in acute mononucleosis (dated by TCRdb to about 2020). Broadly, across the study: To capture the primary response, acute-phase samples were obtained within 2 weeks of when symptoms began. During acute infection, mean YVL-BR-specific and GLC-BM-specific cells made up about 2.1% and 0.99% of blood CD8 T cells. The mean EBV load in blood was roughly 3.8 log10 genome copies per million B cells during acute infection, compared with 2.5 to 3 at convalescence. The study at large found these results: The low acute-to-convalescent clonotype overlap might be partly explained by sampling error, because only a fraction of each donor's blood was analyzed. Just 7.5% to 9% of the unique acute clonotypes remained in convalescence, but these persisting clonotypes accounted for most of the response, and new, diverse de novo clonotypes seemingly replaced the other acute clonotypes. The cohort comprised only three donors, so group averages rested on very few individuals. For BRLF1 (YVL-BR), TCRalpha CDR3 motifs played a dominant role and TCRbeta a minimal role in TCR repertoire selection.

This sample's time point label indicates: acute infectious mononucleosis, at clinical presentation within 2 weeks of symptom onset (visit 1). Over the course of primary infection, this study followed CD8 T cell responses against two immunodominant EBV epitopes, BRLF1 109 (YVL-BR) and BMLF1 280 (GLC-BM). A positive serum heterophile antibody test together with EBV viral capsid antigen-specific IgM pointed to primary EBV infection. Total CD8 T cells were first enriched from PBMCs by magnetic positive selection (MACS). Live CD3+ CD8+ tetramer+ cells were sorted on a FACSAria III to over 85% purity. A PE-conjugated tetramer loaded with the BRLF1 109-117 peptide was used for cell sorting. After tetramer sorting, TCR repertoires of EBV epitope-specific CD8 T cells were deep-sequenced directly ex vivo at acute infection and at convalescence. Donors were a few people aged roughly 18 to 30 with clinical acute infectious mononucleosis and laboratory evidence of primary EBV infection. Heparinized peripheral blood was collected once when donors presented clinically with mononucleosis symptoms and a second time roughly 6 months afterward. PBMCs were isolated by Ficoll-Paque density gradient centrifugation.

As concerns this clone: No base quality values were provided; no much bigger clone lies one nucleotide off.

Total RNA from at least 10,000 sorted tetramer+ CD8 T cells was reverse transcribed into cDNA for TCR profiling. CDR3 regions were amplified by PCR with primers annealing to V and J regions, adding unique molecular identifiers to track templates. Profiling of the TCRalpha and TCRbeta chains was done on the immunoSEQ platform, including the sequencing and error-correction standards of that platform. In the original analysis: Clonal copy numbers were corrected for sequencing and PCR errors, and CDR3s were defined per IMGT conventions. Analysis was limited to productive rearrangements and used immunoSEQ Analyzer versions 2.0 and 3.0, and gene-pairing frequencies were further processed in Microsoft Excel. Circos plots were used to visualize V-J pairings, and MEME together with a custom motifSearch program was used to find CDR3 motifs. The OLGA algorithm was used to calculate the probability of generation of TCR sequences. Clonotypes seen at both visits were designated persistent, clonotypes seen only acutely were designated nonpersistent, and clonotypes seen only at convalescence were designated de novo. An amino acid clonotype used by more than one donor was defined as a public TCR. This immuneACCESS table, as held by TCRdb, lists in-frame sequences with V and J called but not all clones. Of the missing ones, under half trace to an unresolved V gene in checked studies; the others have no known cause. D and trimming come from the DNA, and the V and J calls and clone size come from that table. Across this sample there are about 7,200 clones, with 25% to 30% seen only once. The ten largest clones take up 28% of the sample.

The CDR3 goes from the cysteine to the phenylalanine over 14 residues. CDR3 DNA is the only sequence kept; it has 42 bases, read in frame from the first base. V is cut by 6 bases and J by 8 bases, and the space between the germline ends is 19 bases. The sample was EBV YVL epitope tetramer+ CD8+ T cells sorted from PBMCs, taken during acute infectious mononucleosis. In the paper's terms, the cell subset or site label means: CD8 T cells binding a tetramer with EBV BRLF1 109-117 peptide (YVL-BR). The clonotype originates from a woman aged 18-35 years with infectious mononucleosis caused by EBV. The rearranged segments are TRBV23-1 and TRBJ1-2; TRBD1 is a weak D gene call, 6 bases matching. TRBV23-1 is classed as an ORF, of uncertain function. The CDR3 in this case is CASSDVTGTYGYTF. The DNA sequence follows: TGCGCCAGCAGCGACGTTACAGGGACTTACGGCTACACCTTC.